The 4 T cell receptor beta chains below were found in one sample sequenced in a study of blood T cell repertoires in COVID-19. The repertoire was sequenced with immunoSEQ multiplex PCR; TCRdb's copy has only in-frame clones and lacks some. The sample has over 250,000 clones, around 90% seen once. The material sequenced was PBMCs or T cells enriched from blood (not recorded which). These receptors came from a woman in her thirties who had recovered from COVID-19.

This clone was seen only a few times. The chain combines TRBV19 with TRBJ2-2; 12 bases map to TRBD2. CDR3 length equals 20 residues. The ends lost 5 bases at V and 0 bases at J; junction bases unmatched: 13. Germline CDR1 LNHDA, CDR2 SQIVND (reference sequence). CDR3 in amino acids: CASSPYGLGLAGTNTGELFF. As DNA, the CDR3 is TGTGCCAGTAGTCCCTACGGACTCGGACTAGCGGGGACGAACACCGGGGAGCTGTTTTTT.

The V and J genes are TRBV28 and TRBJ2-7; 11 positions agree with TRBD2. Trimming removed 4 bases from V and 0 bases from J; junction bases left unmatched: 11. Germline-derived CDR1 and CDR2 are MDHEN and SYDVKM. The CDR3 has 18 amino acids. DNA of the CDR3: TGTGCCAGCAGTTCACCACTGGCGGGACTAGCGGCCTCCTACGAGCAGTACTTC. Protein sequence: CASSSPLAGLAASYEQYF. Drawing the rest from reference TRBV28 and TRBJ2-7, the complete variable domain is DVKVTQSSRYLVKRTGEKVFLECVQDMDHENMFWYRQDPGLGLRLIYFSYDVKMKEKGDIPEGYSVSREKKERFSLILESASTNQTSMYLCASSSPLAGLAASYEQYFGPGTRLTVT.

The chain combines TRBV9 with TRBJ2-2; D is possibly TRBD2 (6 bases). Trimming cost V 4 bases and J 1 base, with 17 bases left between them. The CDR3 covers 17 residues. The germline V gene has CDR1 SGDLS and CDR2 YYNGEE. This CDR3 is CASSSGGAGRNTGELFF. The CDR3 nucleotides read TGTGCCAGCAGCTCCGGTGGGGCGGGACGGAACACCGGGGAGCTGTTTTTT.

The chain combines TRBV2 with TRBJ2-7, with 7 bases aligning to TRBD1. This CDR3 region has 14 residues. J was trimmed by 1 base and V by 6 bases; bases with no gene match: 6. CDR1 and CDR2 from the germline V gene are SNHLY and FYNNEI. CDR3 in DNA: TGTGCCAGCAGGACCGGGACAGTGTCCTACGAGCAGTACTTC. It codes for CASRTGTVSYEQYF.